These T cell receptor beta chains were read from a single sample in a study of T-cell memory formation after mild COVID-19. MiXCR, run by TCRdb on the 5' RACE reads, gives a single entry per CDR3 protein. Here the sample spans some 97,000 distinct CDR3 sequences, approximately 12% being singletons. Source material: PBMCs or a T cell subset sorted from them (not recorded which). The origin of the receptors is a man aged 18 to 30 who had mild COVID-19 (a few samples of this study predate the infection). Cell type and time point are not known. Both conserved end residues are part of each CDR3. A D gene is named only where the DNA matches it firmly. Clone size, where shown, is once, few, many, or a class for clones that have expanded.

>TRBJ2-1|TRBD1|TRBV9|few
TGTGCCAGCAGCGTAGTGGGACAGAGCTCCTACAATGAGCAGTTCTTC
CASSVVGQSSYNEQFF
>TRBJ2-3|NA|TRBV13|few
TGTGCCAGCAGCCCACAAAGGACAGATACGCAGTATTTT
CASSPQRTDTQYF
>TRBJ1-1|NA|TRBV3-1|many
TGTGCCAGCAGCCCTTTGGTTGGCACTGAAGCTTTCTTT
CASSPLVGTEAFF
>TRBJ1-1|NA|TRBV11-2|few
TGTGCCAGCAGCTTAGATTACGGGGAGACAGAGTTTTTGAACACTGAAGCTTTCTTT
CASSLDYGETEFLNTEAFF
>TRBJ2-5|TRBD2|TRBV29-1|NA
TGCAGCGGGACTAGCCGGCAGACCCAGTACTTC
CSGTSRQTQYF
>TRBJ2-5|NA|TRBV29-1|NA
TGCAGCGTTGTCGGACTACAGCAAGAACCCCAAGAGACCCAGTACTTC
CSVVGLQQEPQETQYF
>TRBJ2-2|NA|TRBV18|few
TGTGCCAGCTCACCGGGGAAAGACACTTCGAACACCGGGGAGCTGTTTTTT
CASSPGKDTSNTGELFF
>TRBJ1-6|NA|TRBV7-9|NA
TGTGCCAGCAGCTTAGGGCAGGGCGAATCACCCCTCCACTTT
CASSLGQGESPLHF
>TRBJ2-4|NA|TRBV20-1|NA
TGCAGTGCTAGACACGGCAGTCCAGCCAAAAACATTCAGTACTTC
CSARHGSPAKNIQYF
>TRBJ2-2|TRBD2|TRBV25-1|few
TGTGCCAGCGGACTAGCGGGGGGGCCTGTCGGCGGGGAGCTGTTTTTT
CASGLAGGPVGGELFF
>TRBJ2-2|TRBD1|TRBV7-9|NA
TGTGCCAGCAGCCCGACCGACAGGGAAATCGGGGAGCTGTTTTTT
CASSPTDREIGELFF
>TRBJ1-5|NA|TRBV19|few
TGTGCCAGTAGAGAAGATAGCAATCAGCCCCAGCATTTT
CASREDSNQPQHF
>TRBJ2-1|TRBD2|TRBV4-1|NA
TGCGCCAGCAGCCAAGTCCAACTAGCGGGGGGATTAGCGTTCTTC
CASSQVQLAGGLAFF
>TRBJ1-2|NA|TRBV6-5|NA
TGTGCCAGCAGTTTTGGGACGGAGTACGCCTACACCTTC
CASSFGTEYAYTF
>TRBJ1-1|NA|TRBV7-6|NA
TGTGCCAGCAGCTTACTTAGATCGGGACTGTATGACGCTGAAGCTTTATTT
CASSLLRSGLYDAEALF
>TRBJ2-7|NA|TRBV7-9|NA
TGTGCCAGCAGCTCCGTTGGAGGGAGCTCCTACGAGCAGTACTTC
CASSSVGGSSYEQYF
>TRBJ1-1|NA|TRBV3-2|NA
TGTGCCAGCAGCCGTCGGACGGTGAACACTGAAGCTTTCTTT
CASSRRTVNTEAFF
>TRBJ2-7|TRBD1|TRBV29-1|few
TGCAGCGTTGGGCCGGGACAGTCGGACTACGAGCAGTACTTC
CSVGPGQSDYEQYF
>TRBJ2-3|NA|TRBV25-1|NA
TGTGCCAGCAGTGGGGATCGGGGGAAAGATACGCAGTATTTT
CASSGDRGKDTQYF
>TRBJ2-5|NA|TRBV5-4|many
TGTGCCAGCGAATGGGGGGGCCACAAAGAGACCCAGTACTTC
CASEWGGHKETQYF
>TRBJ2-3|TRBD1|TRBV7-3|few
TGTGCCAGCAGCGAGGGACAGGGCTATGCAGATACGCAGTATTTT
CASSEGQGYADTQYF
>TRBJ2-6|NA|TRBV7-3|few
TGTGCCAGCAGCTCCAACTCTGGGGCCAACGTCCTGACTTTC
CASSSNSGANVLTF
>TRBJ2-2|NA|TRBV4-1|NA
TGCGCCAGCAGCCCGCGAATACCAGGGCTCGGGGAGCTGTTTTTT
CASSPRIPGLGELFF
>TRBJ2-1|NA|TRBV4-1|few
TGCGCCAGCAGCCAGGACCCCGAGGGAATCTCCTACAATGAGCAGTTCTTC
CASSQDPEGISYNEQFF
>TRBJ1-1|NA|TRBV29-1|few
TGCAGCGCGGAGACAGAGAACACTGAAGCTTTCTTT
CSAETENTEAFF
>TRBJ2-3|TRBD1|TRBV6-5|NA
TGTGCCAGCAGTCACGGACAGGGGCTATACACAGATACGCAGTATTTT
CASSHGQGLYTDTQYF